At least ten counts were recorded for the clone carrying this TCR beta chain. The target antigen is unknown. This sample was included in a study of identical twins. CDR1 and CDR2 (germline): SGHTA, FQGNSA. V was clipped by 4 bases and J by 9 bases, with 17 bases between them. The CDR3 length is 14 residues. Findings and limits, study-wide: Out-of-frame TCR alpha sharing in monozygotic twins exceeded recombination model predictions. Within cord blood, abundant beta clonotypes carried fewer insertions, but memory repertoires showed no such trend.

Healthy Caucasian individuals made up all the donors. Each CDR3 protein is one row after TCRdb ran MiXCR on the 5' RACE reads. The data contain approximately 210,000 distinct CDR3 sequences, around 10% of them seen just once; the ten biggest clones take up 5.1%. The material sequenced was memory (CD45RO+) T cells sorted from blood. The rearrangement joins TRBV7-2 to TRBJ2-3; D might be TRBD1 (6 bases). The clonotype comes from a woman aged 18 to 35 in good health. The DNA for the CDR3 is TGTGCCAGCAGCTCTACGGGACAAGGCACAACGCAGTATTTT. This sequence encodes CASSSTGQGTTQYF.